The 29 T cell receptor beta chains listed next were all sequenced from one sample in a study of T-cell reconstitution after alpha-beta-depleted transplantation in children. A TCRbeta library incorporating unique molecular identifiers was prepared. TCRdb fed the PCR reads into MiXCR, producing one record per CDR3 protein. The table has about half a million distinct CDR3 sequences, approximately 12% seen once; the top ten hold about 5.6%. The source material was PBMCs from the stem cell graft donor, sampled from the stem cell graft. The origin of the receptors is a human donor who donated a stem cell graft to a child with combined immunodeficiency.

The J gene is TRBJ2-5, the V gene TRBV6-2 or TRBV6-3, with 8 bases matching TRBD2. The V and J ends lost 10 bases and 4 bases, in that order; junction bases with no gene match: 11. This CDR3 is built from 14 residues. Germline-derived CDR1 and CDR2 are MNHEY and SVGEGT. As DNA, the CDR3 is TGTGCCACCACGCGGGAGGTACTTCGAGAGACCCAGTACTTC. It codes for CATTREVLRETQYF.

This clonotype came up a few times. The chain joins TRBV12-3 or TRBV12-4 to TRBJ1-5, with TRBD1 as a possible D gene (5 bases). V was trimmed by 3 bases and J by 1 base, leaving 7 bases between them. The CDR3 has 14 residues. The CDR3 bases are TGTGCCAGCAGTTTTCAGGGAAGCAATCAGCCCCAGCATTTT. Its translation: CASSFQGSNQPQHF.

V is TRBV28 and J is TRBJ2-5; D possibly matches TRBD1 or TRBD2 (6 bases each). The V and J ends lost 7 bases and 5 bases respectively, with 14 bases between them. The CDR3 is 13 amino acids. Germline CDR1 is MDHEN and CDR2 is SYDVKM. CDR3 bases: TGTGCCAGCAACACGGGGGCATACGAGACCCAGTACTTC. Translated: CASNTGAYETQYF.

This clonotype was counted at least ten times. The rearrangement uses TRBV18 and TRBJ2-5; TRBD2 matches 15 bases. The CDR3 covers 17 residues. The germline CDR1 and CDR2 sequences are KGHSH and LQKENI. J lost 2 bases, V lost 8 bases, and 9 bases had no gene match. CDR3 coding DNA: TGTGCCAGCACGCGGACTAGCGGGGGGGCGATACAAGAGACCCAGTACTTC. Translating it yields CASTRTSGGAIQETQYF.

The rearrangement joins TRBV20-1 to TRBJ2-7; 7 nucleotides match TRBD2. Looked up from germline, CDR1 is DFQATT and CDR2 is SNEGSKA (reference sequence). The CDR3 contains 14 residues. V shed 6 bases, J shed 2 bases, and the junction held 10 bases outside the gene matches. CDR3 sequence reads: CSAVGSGVPYEQYF. The CDR3 DNA reads as TGCAGTGCGGTGGGGAGCGGGGTTCCCTACGAGCAGTACTTC.

The gene calls are TRBV12-3 or TRBV12-4 and TRBJ1-2, with D unresolved. This CDR3 is built from 12 residues. V lost 8 bases, J lost 7 bases, and 14 bases lay in between. The DNA for the CDR3 is TGTGCCAGCGCGGGCAGCCCGGCTGGCTACACCTTC. It specifies CASAGSPAGYTF.

This clonotype appeared many times. The chain is built from TRBV9 and TRBJ2-5; D might be TRBD1 (6 bases). The germline V gene has CDR1 SGDLS and CDR2 YYNGEE. The CDR3 runs to 14 residues. Trimming stripped 0 bases from V and 2 bases from J, with 8 bases between. The chain's CDR3 is CASSVEDSQETQYF. CDR3 bases: TGTGCCAGCAGCGTAGAGGACAGTCAAGAGACCCAGTACTTC.

This clonotype was seen repeatedly, ten times or more. This chain links TRBV10-3 with TRBJ2-7; possibly TRBD2 for D (7 bases). Trimming shortened V by 3 bases and J by 4 bases, and 13 bases separated the two germline ends. This CDR3 spans 14 amino acids. Looked up from germline, CDR1 is ENHRY and CDR2 is SYGVKD. CDR3 protein: CAISDDGGQYEQYF. Here the CDR3 DNA reads TGTGCCATCAGTGATGACGGGGGGCAATACGAGCAGTACTTC.

Concerning this clonotype: With a much larger clone just one base away, this may be a read error. V usage is TRBV29-1 and J usage is TRBJ2-1, with D tentatively TRBD2 (5 bases). The germline gives CDR1 SQVTM, CDR2 ANQGSEA. V lost 3 bases and J 0 bases, leaving 12 bases between the germline ends. CDR3 length: 15 amino acids. The CDR3 DNA follows: TGCAGCGTTGATTCTAGCAGGAGCTCCTACAATGAGCAGTTCTTC. It is translated as CSVDSSRSSYNEQFF.

CDR3: CASSLSGGGGAADTQYF. CDR3 sequence (DNA): TGTGCCAGCAGTTTATCAGGCGGCGGGGGGGCGGCAGATACGCAGTATTTT. The V and J genes are TRBV12-3 or TRBV12-4 and TRBJ2-3; 9 bases are a match to TRBD2. Trimming at V came to 2 bases and at J to 4 bases, leaving 10 bases not matched to a gene. The CDR3 consists of 17 residues.

The table lists this clonotype with a few counts. This sequence joins TRBV18 and TRBJ2-3; D remains ambiguous. V lost 2 bases to trimming and J lost 0 bases, with 3 bases between them. This CDR3 has 13 residues. CDR1 KGHSH and CDR2 LQKENI come from the germline V gene. The CDR3 here is CASSPESTDTQYF. CDR3 DNA sequence: TGTGCCAGCTCACCAGAGAGCACAGATACGCAGTATTTT.

The genes are TRBV24-1 and TRBJ2-7, with D tentatively TRBD1 (6 bases). The V gene lost 5 bases and the J gene lost 3 bases, with 10 bases spanning the gap. This CDR3 contains 13 residues. The V gene's germline CDR1 is KGHDR and CDR2 SFDVKD. The CDR3 is CATSAGTSYEQYF. The CDR3 DNA follows: TGTGCCACCAGTGCGGGGACAAGCTACGAGCAGTACTTC.

This chain links TRBV5-5 with TRBJ2-3; D is uncertain. The length of the CDR3 is 13 residues. Germline CDR1 SGHKS, CDR2 YYEKEE (reference sequence). The V and J ends lost 4 bases and 2 bases respectively, with 8 bases between them. This chain's CDR3 is CASSGPFTDTQYF. The DNA for the CDR3 is TGTGCCAGCAGCGGGCCCTTCACAGATACGCAGTATTTT.

This clonotype appeared many times. The rearrangement links TRBV24-1 to TRBJ2-2, with 8 bases matching TRBD2. Trimming took 4 bases from V and 7 from J; bases not matched to a gene: 1. The germline CDR1 and CDR2 sequences are KGHDR and SFDVKD. The CDR3 has 13 residues. This CDR3 reads CATSDLAGGELFF. The CDR3, as DNA: TGTGCCACCAGTGACCTAGCGGGCGGGGAGCTGTTTTTT.

This chain's CDR3 is CAISAPGQAHTGELFF. DNA of the CDR3: TGTGCCATCAGTGCACCGGGACAGGCCCACACCGGGGAGCTGTTTTTT. The rearrangement links TRBV10-3 to TRBJ2-2; 8 positions match TRBD1. Germline V gives CDR1 ENHRY, CDR2 SYGVKD. The CDR3 spans 16 residues. V dropped 4 bases and J dropped 3; count of bases not matched to a gene: 7.

The sample holds a few counts of this clonotype. The CDR3 loop is CASSFFGGRYEQYF. CDR3 in DNA: TGCGCCAGCAGCTTTTTCGGGGGTCGGTACGAGCAGTACTTC. V is TRBV5-1 and J is TRBJ2-7; tentative D call: TRBD2 (6 bases). This CDR3 region has 14 residues. The V end lost 2 bases, the J end lost 4 bases, and 13 bases lay between the germline ends. The V gene's germline CDR1 is SGHRS and CDR2 YFSETQ.

The chain recombines TRBV7-2 with TRBJ2-2; 14 bases fit TRBD2. Germline CDR1 reads SGHTA; CDR2 reads FQGNSA. The trim removed 5 bases at V and 3 bases at J, leaving 5 bases unmatched. The CDR3 runs to 17 residues. In nucleotides, the CDR3 is TGTGCCAGCAGCCCGACTAGCGGGGGGGCCGACACCGGGGAGCTGTTTTTT. Protein: CASSPTSGGADTGELFF.

The rearrangement uses TRBV3-1 and TRBJ2-7; the D is unclear. The germline CDR1 and CDR2 sequences are LGHDT and YNNKEL (reference sequence). Trimming removed 4 bases at V and 7 bases at J, with 14 bases between. CDR3 length: 13 residues. The CDR3 DNA reads TGTGCCAGCAGCCCCCCCCGCTCGTGGGAGCAGTACTTC. Translating gives CASSPPRSWEQYF.

This clonotype showed up just a few times. The V call is TRBV20-1, the J call TRBJ2-3; 8 nucleotides line up with TRBD2. The junction had 8 bases not matched to a gene; V was cut back by 3 bases and J by 9 bases. There are 13 residues in the CDR3. Germline CDR1 reads DFQATT; CDR2 reads SNEGSKA (reference sequence). The CDR3 is CSASDGGEGTQYF. The DNA for the CDR3 is TGCAGTGCTAGCGACGGGGGGGAGGGGACGCAGTATTTT.

This clonotype was observed many times. The V call is TRBV5-1, the J call TRBJ2-7; 10 bases agree with TRBD1. The ends lost 5 bases at V and 5 bases at J; junction bases unmatched: 10. Germline CDR1 reads SGHRS; CDR2 reads YFSETQ. The CDR3 has 15 amino acids. The CDR3 protein is CASSSPGQGIHEQYF. The DNA for the CDR3 is TGCGCCAGCAGTTCCCCGGGACAGGGGATCCACGAGCAGTACTTC. Full variable domain (remainder filled in from reference TRBV5-1 and TRBJ2-7): KAGVTQTPRYLIKTRGQQVTLSCSPISGHRSVSWYQQTPGQGLQFLFEYFSETQRNKGNFPGRFSGRQFSNSRSEMNVSTLELGDSALYLCASSSPGQGIHEQYFGPGTRLTVT.

This clonotype has ten or more counts. The chain uses TRBV12-3 or TRBV12-4 and TRBJ1-2; D is ambiguous. The length of the CDR3 is 14 residues. Trimming shortened V by 3 bases and J by 7 bases, and 15 bases separated the two germline ends. DNA of the CDR3: TGTGCCAGCAGTTTGGGCGGGATTTTCGGTGGCTACACCTTC. Translation: CASSLGGIFGGYTF.

V is TRBV5-6 and J is TRBJ1-4; weak D call: TRBD1 (6 bases). The V and J ends lost 0 bases and 8 bases respectively, with 11 bases between them. The length of the CDR3 is 14 residues. Germline values: CDR1 SGHDT, CDR2 YYEEEE. Written as DNA, the CDR3 is TGTGCCAGCAGCTTGGACAGGGTGCGGGAAAAACTGTTTTTT. It is translated as CASSLDRVREKLFF.

Many counts were recorded for this clonotype. The chain uses TRBV6-5 and TRBJ1-1; D ambiguous. V shed 2 bases and J shed 0 bases, with 13 bases lying between them. Looked up from germline, CDR1 is MNHEY and CDR2 is SVGAGI. This CDR3 is built from 16 residues. The CDR3 bases are TGTGCCAGCAGTTACGCGTCAGGACCCCTGAACACTGAAGCTTTCTTT. Amino acid sequence: CASSYASGPLNTEAFF.

CDR3 loop: CASSLLGTSGTYEQYF. As DNA, the CDR3 is TGTGCCAGCAGCTTATTGGGGACTAGCGGGACCTACGAGCAGTACTTC. J is TRBJ2-7 and V is TRBV11-1; 13 bases line up with TRBD2. CDR1 is SGHAT, CDR2 FQDESV, per germline (reference sequence). This CDR3 contains 16 residues. J lost 2 bases, V lost 2 bases, and 3 bases had no gene match.

Many counts were recorded for this clonotype. This chain connects TRBV9 to TRBJ2-3, with 12 bases lining up with TRBD1. The trim removed 4 bases at V and 5 bases at J, leaving 8 bases unmatched. Germline CDR1 is SGDLS and CDR2 is YYNGEE. The CDR3 is 16 amino acids. CDR3 nucleotide sequence: TGTGCCAGCAGCCGGGGACAGGGGGCCCGTGTAGATACGCAGTATTTT. Its translation is CASSRGQGARVDTQYF.

CDR3 nucleotide sequence: TGTGCCAGCTCACCTCCCGGGACAAACTACGAGCAGTACTTC. Translated, it gives CASSPPGTNYEQYF. The chain carries TRBV18 and TRBJ2-7; TRBD1 is a possible D gene (6 bases). The germline V gene encodes CDR1 KGHSH and CDR2 LQKENI. The CDR3 covers 14 residues. Trimming took off 3 bases at V and 3 bases at J, with 12 bases between the two ends.

V gene TRBV7-9 combines with J gene TRBJ2-7; TRBD1 might be the D (6 bases). Germline V gene data show CDR1 as SEHNR and CDR2 as FQNEAQ (reference sequence). With 4 bases removed from V and 3 bases from J, the gap between germline ends came to 22 bases. This CDR3 region has 17 residues. For the CDR3, the DNA is TGTGCCAGCAGCTCTACCTCCTGGACAGAAGAAGGCTACGAGCAGTACTTC. Translated, it gives CASSSTSWTEEGYEQYF. The full variable domain, its missing parts supplied by reference TRBV7-9 and TRBJ2-7, is DTGVSQNPRHKITKRGQNVTFRCDPISEHNRLYWYRQTLGQGPEFLTYFQNEAQLEKSRLLSDRFSAERPKGSFSTLEIQRTEQGDSAMYLCASSSTSWTEEGYEQYFGPGTRLTVT.

This clonotype showed up just a few times. The chain has TRBV10-3 and TRBJ2-3; TRBD2 matches 9 bases. The CDR3 length is 18 residues. Germline V gene sequence: CDR1 ENHRY, CDR2 SYGVKD. V lost 5 bases and J lost 2; bases outside the gene matches: 14. The DNA of the CDR3 is TGTGCCATCAGTTTGAGGAATTCACCGGGACTAGCCACAGATACGCAGTATTTT. Its translation: CAISLRNSPGLATDTQYF.

The rearrangement joins TRBV7-2 to TRBJ2-7; TRBD2 matches at 9 bases. J gave up 6 bases and V 4 bases, and 4 bases lay outside the gene matches. Germline CDR1 SGHTA, CDR2 FQGNSA. The CDR3 has 13 amino acids. CDR3 loop: CASSSGLASEQYF. The DNA of the CDR3 is TGTGCCAGCAGCTCGGGACTAGCTTCCGAGCAGTACTTC.